This T cell receptor beta chain was retrieved from a study of OX40 agonist ivuxolimab in advanced cancers. Study conclusions and caveats: Clonal expansion from baseline to week 6 occurred in both CD4+ and CD8+ T cells.

Remarks on this clone: Its antigen is not known.

CDR3 length: 15 residues. V was trimmed by 5 bases and J by 5 bases, leaving 16 bases between them. The germline V gene encodes CDR1 KGHSH and CDR2 LQKENI. Some clones are missing from TCRdb's copy, which holds only in-frame ones; the method was immunoSEQ multiplex PCR. The table lists approximately 80,000 clones, approximately 85% of them singletons. The chain has TRBV18 and TRBJ2-1; tentatively, D is TRBD1 (8 bases). This TCR came from an adult with an advanced solid tumor such as melanoma, head and neck, liver or kidney cancer. Material: CD4+ or CD8+ T cells sorted from blood, obtained in a trial of the OX40 agonist ivuxolimab. The DNA of the CDR3 is TGTGCCAGCTCATCTGACAGGGGAGGGGACAATGAGCAGTTCTTC. This translates into CASSSDRGGDNEQFF. The whole variable domain, filled in from reference TRBV18 and TRBJ2-1, reads NAGVMQNPRHLVRRRGQEARLRCSPMKGHSHVYWYRQLPEEGLKFMVYLQKENIIDESGMPKERFSAEFPKEGPSILRIQQVVRGDSAAYFCASSSDRGGDNEQFFGPGTRLTVL.